The T cell receptor beta chain under discussion was sequenced for a study of OX40 agonist ivuxolimab in advanced cancers. Some background on the complete study: The costimulatory receptor OX40 (CD134) was targeted by ivuxolimab, a fully human IgG2 agonistic monoclonal antibody. Peripheral TCRbeta sequencing was intended to test whether TCR sequence diversity was altered and clonal T-cell expansion was caused by ivuxolimab. Partial responses occurred in three dose-escalation patients: two with cutaneous melanoma and one with hepatocellular carcinoma. In the dose-escalation cohort, 75% to 85% of patients were male, and the mean age was around 60 years with a range of roughly 23 to 90. Intravenous ivuxolimab was administered to patients every 2 weeks at six dose levels: 0.01, 0.1, 0.3, 1.5, 3 and 10 mg/kg. The paper describes the monotherapy dose-escalation part (N of about 57 patients) of the phase I trial of ivuxolimab. Prior anti-PD-1, anti-PD-L1 or anti-CTLA-4 therapy was permitted, and checkpoint inhibitors had been received by about two fifths of dose-escalation patients. Of the 52 patients in dose escalation, about 20 had hepatocellular carcinoma, about 15 had melanoma, 9 had renal cell carcinoma and 9 had head and neck cancer.

Genomic DNA was extracted from sorted cells for sequencing of the TCRbeta CDR3 region. The immunoSEQ Assay was used for sequencing of TCRbeta CDR3 regions. Sourced from immuneACCESS, this table was stored by TCRdb with only in-frame sequences that have V and J called. A share of the clones is absent; for the studies checked, an unresolved V gene accounts for under half, and the remainder has no known explanation. The sample table shows 85,000 to 130,000 clones, and 90% are seen once. About 0.31% of the sample goes to the ten largest clones. On this clone: Its antigen is still unknown. No base quality information exists; no much larger clone differs at one position.

General findings and caveats noted by the study authors: Clonal expansion of both CD4+ and CD8+ blood T cells was observed from baseline to week 6 at doses 0.1 to 3.0 mg/kg. Partial responders in the 0.1-3.0 mg/kg groups had among the lowest normalized peripheral clonal expansion, especially among CD8+ T cells. The antigen specificity of the clonally expanded peripheral T cells was not determined. Low levels of normalized T-cell clonal expansion were also seen in some nonresponding patients. After ivuxolimab, more expanded clones were found on average in CD8+ T cells than in CD4+ T cells.

The V and J ends are trimmed by 7 bases and 0 bases, leaving 10 bases between them. The CDR3 numbers 14 residues from cysteine through phenylalanine. Just the 42-base CDR3 DNA is kept, in frame starting at base 1. CDR1 and CDR2, looked up from the germline V gene, are MNHNS and SASEGT. The trial excluded patients who had a history of autoimmune disease or who were on systemic immunosuppression. Peripheral blood for TCR sequencing was drawn from every dose cohort at baseline, at cycle 4 day 1 and at cycle 7 day 1. Samples came from an open-label, multicenter, first-in-human phase I dose-escalation trial of ivuxolimab. Adults with locally advanced or metastatic melanoma, renal cell, hepatocellular, or head and neck squamous cell carcinoma were enrolled in the trial. Before TCR sequencing, CD4+ and CD8+ T cells were separately sorted from peripheral blood.

Sequencing used CD4+ or CD8+ T cells sorted from blood, obtained in a trial of the OX40 agonist ivuxolimab. The sequence was collected from an adult with an advanced solid tumor such as melanoma, head and neck, liver or kidney cancer. The rearranged segments are TRBV6-1 and TRBJ2-1, with an unclear D gene assignment. The sequenced DNA: TGTGCCAGCATCGGCGGCCGCTCCTACAATGAGCAGTTCTTC. It translates as CASIGGRSYNEQFF.